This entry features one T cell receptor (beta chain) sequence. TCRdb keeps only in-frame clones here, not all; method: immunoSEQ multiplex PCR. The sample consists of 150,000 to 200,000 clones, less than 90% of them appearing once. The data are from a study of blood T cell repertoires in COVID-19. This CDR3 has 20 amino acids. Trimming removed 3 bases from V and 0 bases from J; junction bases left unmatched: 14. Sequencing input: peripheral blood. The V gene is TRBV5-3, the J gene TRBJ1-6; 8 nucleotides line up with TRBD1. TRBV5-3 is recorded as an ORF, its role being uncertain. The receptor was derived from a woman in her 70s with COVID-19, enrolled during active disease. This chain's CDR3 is CARSCAPGQETSSYNSPLHF. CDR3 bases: TGTGCCAGAAGCTGTGCCCCGGGACAGGAAACCAGCTCCTATAATTCACCCCTCCACTTT.